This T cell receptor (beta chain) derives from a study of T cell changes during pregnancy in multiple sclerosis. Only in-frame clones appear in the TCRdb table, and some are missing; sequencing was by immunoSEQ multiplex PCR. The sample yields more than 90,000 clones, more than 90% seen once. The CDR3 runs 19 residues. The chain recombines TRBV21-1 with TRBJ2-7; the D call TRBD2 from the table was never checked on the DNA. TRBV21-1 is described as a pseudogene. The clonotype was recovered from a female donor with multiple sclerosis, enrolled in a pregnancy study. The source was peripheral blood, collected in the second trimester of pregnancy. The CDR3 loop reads CASSQSGTSGRASSYEQYF. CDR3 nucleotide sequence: TGTGCCAGCAGCCAATCGGGGACTAGCGGGAGGGCCAGCTCCTACGAGCAGTACTTC.